This passage covers 3 T cell receptor beta chains from one sample sequenced in a study of graft-versus-host responses after intestinal transplantation. Profiled with immunoSEQ multiplex PCR; TCRdb holds only in-frame clones, not every one. The repertoire holds about 57,000 clones, about 90% seen once, with less than 2% in the top ten. The source material was PBMCs, sampled 26 days after transplant. These receptors originate from a human patient who received an intestinal transplant, so some T cells may come from the graft donor.

This clone was detected once. This chain links TRBV7-9 with TRBJ2-1; tentatively, D is TRBD2 (7 bases). The V and J ends lost 3 bases and 6 bases respectively, with 15 bases between them. Germline CDR1 SEHNR, CDR2 FQNEAQ (reference sequence). The CDR3 consists of 15 residues. The CDR3, as DNA: TGTGCCAGCAGCTTTGCGGAGGGGGGGGGCAATGAGCAGTTCTTC. Its translation is CASSFAEGGGNEQFF. The entire variable domain, with the rest obtained from reference TRBV7-9 and TRBJ2-1, is as follows: DTGVSQNPRHKITKRGQNVTFRCDPISEHNRLYWYRQTLGQGPEFLTYFQNEAQLEKSRLLSDRFSAERPKGSFSTLEIQRTEQGDSAMYLCASSFAEGGGNEQFFGPGTRLTVL.

The genes are TRBV27 and TRBJ1-1; the D gene is possibly TRBD1 (6 bases). V lost 7 bases to trimming and J lost 0 bases, with 18 bases between them. CDR3 length: 16 amino acids. The germline CDR1 and CDR2 sequences are MNHEY and SMNVEV (reference sequence). CDR3 coding DNA: TGTGCCAGCACACCCAACTTTGGACAGATGAACACTGAAGCTTTCTTT. It translates to CASTPNFGQMNTEAFF.

This sequence joins TRBV19 and TRBJ2-3, with D unclear. CDR1 LNHDA and CDR2 SQIVND come from the germline V gene (reference sequence). The ends were cut back, 4 bases at V and 4 bases at J, with 6 bases in the middle. CDR3 length: 12 residues. The CDR3 DNA reads as TGTGCCAGTAGTAGTATAGCAGATACGCAGTATTTT. It specifies CASSSIADTQYF. The full variable domain, completed using reference TRBV19 and TRBJ2-3, is DGGITQSPKYLFRKEGQNVTLSCEQNLNHDAMYWYRQDPGQGLRLIYYSQIVNDFQKGDIAEGYSVSREKKESFPLTVTSAQKNPTAFYLCASSSIADTQYFGPGTRLTVL.